The 21 T cell receptor beta chains below were found in one sample sequenced in a study of blood T cells in healthy people across ages. Combining a sample-barcoded 5' primer with a J-beta primer mix, a second PCR ran for roughly 6 to 11 cycles. TCRdb fed the 5' RACE reads into MiXCR, producing one record per CDR3 protein. The table has roughly 2 million distinct CDR3 sequences, roughly 49% seen once; the top ten hold 2.1%. The sequenced material came from blood. The receptors shown here come from a woman aged 40 to 50 in good health.

This clonotype was counted between two and nine times. J is TRBJ2-5 and V is TRBV28; tentative D call: TRBD1 (7 bases). Trimming shortened V by 2 bases and J by 6 bases, and 13 bases separated the two germline ends. The CDR3 is 14 residues long. CDR1 and CDR2 from the germline V gene are MDHEN and SYDVKM. The CDR3 DNA follows: TGTGCCAGCAGTTTACGGGCAGGGGGGAAGACCCAGTACTTC. This codes for CASSLRAGGKTQYF. Full variable domain (remainder filled in from reference TRBV28 and TRBJ2-5): DVKVTQSSRYLVKRTGEKVFLECVQDMDHENMFWYRQDPGLGLRLIYFSYDVKMKEKGDIPEGYSVSREKKERFSLILESASTNQTSMYLCASSLRAGGKTQYFGPGTRLLVL.

J is TRBJ2-3 and V is TRBV4-2; 8 bases align to TRBD2. Germline CDR1 is LGHNA and CDR2 is YNFKEQ. This CDR3 has 18 residues. The V and J ends lost 3 bases and 3 bases, in that order; junction bases with no gene match: 14. CDR3 amino acids: CASSQSGRGGPVTDTQYF. The CDR3 coding sequence is TGTGCCAGCAGCCAGTCGGGACGGGGGGGGCCCGTGACAGATACGCAGTATTTT.

The V call is TRBV6-5, the J call TRBJ2-3; 9 bases are shared with TRBD2. V shed 2 bases, J shed 2 bases, and the junction held 5 bases outside the gene matches. The CDR3 spans 16 residues. The germline V gene encodes CDR1 MNHEY and CDR2 SVGAGI. CDR3 bases: TGTGCCAGCAGTTACGGTAGCGGGGGACCCACAGATACGCAGTATTTT. It translates to CASSYGSGGPTDTQYF.

This clonotype was counted a single time. V and J are TRBV15 and TRBJ1-1; 7 positions agree with TRBD1. Trimming at V came to 5 bases and at J to 4 bases, leaving 19 bases not matched to a gene. The CDR3 is 18 amino acids. Looked up from germline, CDR1 is LNHNV and CDR2 is YYDKDF (reference sequence). The CDR3 protein is CATSGRQGVGRGSTEAFF. Written as DNA, the CDR3 is TGTGCCACCAGCGGACGCCAGGGGGTGGGGCGAGGTTCCACTGAAGCTTTCTTT.

The chain joins TRBV6-2 or TRBV6-3 to TRBJ2-3; 7 bases match TRBD2. The germline CDR1 and CDR2 sequences are MNHEY and SVGEGT. CDR3 length: 12 residues. Trimming at V came to 6 bases and at J to 11 bases, leaving 8 bases not matched to a gene. The CDR3 loop is CASSNTAGEQYF. DNA of the CDR3: TGTGCCAGCAGCAATACGGCGGGGGAGCAGTATTTT.

The chain uses TRBV27 and TRBJ1-2; possible D gene TRBD1, 6 bases. Germline CDR1 reads MNHEY; CDR2 reads SMNVEV (reference sequence). CDR3 size: 16 residues. The V gene lost 7 bases and the J gene lost 2 bases, with 20 bases spanning the gap. Here the CDR3 reads CASTRWGQGGNYGYTF. The CDR3 bases are TGTGCCAGCACCAGGTGGGGGCAGGGCGGCAACTATGGCTACACCTTC.

J is TRBJ2-5 and V is TRBV5-1; 10 positions agree with TRBD1. The CDR3 extends over 17 amino acids. The V gene end was trimmed by 4 bases and the J gene end by 2 bases; junction bases not matched to a gene: 11. Germline V CDR1 and CDR2: SGHRS, YFSETQ. The CDR3 bases are TGCGCCAGCAGCATCCGCGGGGGACAGGGGACGCAAGAGACCCAGTACTTC. Encoded protein: CASSIRGGQGTQETQYF.

This clonotype was found once. This chain uses TRBV2 with TRBJ1-2, with 9 bases fitting TRBD1. The CDR3 covers 13 residues. The V and J ends lost 8 bases and 4 bases, in that order; junction bases with no gene match: 5. CDR1 is SNHLY and CDR2 is FYNNEI in the germline V gene. The CDR3 sequence: CASPGTGSYGYTF. In nucleotides, the CDR3 is TGTGCCAGCCCTGGGACAGGGTCCTATGGCTACACCTTC.

V gene TRBV12-3 or TRBV12-4 combines with J gene TRBJ1-5; 11 nucleotides align to TRBD1. The CDR3 runs to 15 residues. V shed 5 bases, J shed 1 base, and the junction held 1 base outside the gene matches. The chain's CDR3 is CASSGTGGSNQPQHF. The CDR3 DNA is TGTGCCAGCAGTGGGACAGGGGGGAGCAATCAGCCCCAGCATTTT.

This clonotype was seen a few times. The chain combines TRBV5-1 with TRBJ2-3; TRBD2 matches at 8 bases. CDR3 length equals 16 residues. V was clipped by 0 bases and J by 1 base; unmatched bases: 4. Germline values: CDR1 SGHRS, CDR2 YFSETQ. The CDR3 nucleotides are TGCGCCAGCAGCTTGGCACCCGGGAGGGGCACAGATACGCAGTATTTT. Translation gives CASSLAPGRGTDTQYF.

In DNA form, the CDR3 reads TGTGCCAGCAGTAAATATAGCGGGGGGGCCGGGTACAATGAGCAGTTCTTC. As protein: CASSKYSGGAGYNEQFF. The chain employs TRBV12-3 or TRBV12-4 and TRBJ2-1, with 11 bases lining up with TRBD2. This CDR3 region has 17 residues. V was clipped by 5 bases and J by 4 bases; unmatched bases: 10.

The chain has TRBV10-3 and TRBJ2-5; D unresolved. Trimming removed 5 bases at V and 2 bases at J, with 9 bases between. The CDR3 contains 13 residues. Germline-derived CDR1 and CDR2 are ENHRY and SYGVKD. For the CDR3, the DNA is TGTGCCATCAGTAGGACGGATCAAGAGACCCAGTACTTC. It yields the protein CAISRTDQETQYF.

The V call is TRBV20-1, the J call TRBJ2-7; D may match TRBD1 or TRBD2 (5 bases each). The CDR3 is made up of 16 amino acids. The germline CDR1 and CDR2 sequences are DFQATT and SNEGSKA (reference sequence). V lost 5 bases, J lost 1 base, and 21 bases lay in between. The CDR3 sequence is CSAGPQYGTVSYEQYF. CDR3 nucleotide sequence: TGCAGTGCTGGACCGCAATATGGGACGGTATCCTACGAGCAGTACTTC.

J is TRBJ1-1 and V is TRBV6-2 or TRBV6-3, with TRBD1 matching over 11 bases. V was pared by 6 bases and J by 3 bases, with 12 bases of the junction left unmatched. The CDR3 runs to 17 residues. The germline V gene has CDR1 MNHEY and CDR2 SVGEGT. The CDR3 here is CASSTMDRGRLDTEAFF. CDR3 DNA sequence: TGTGCCAGCAGCACCATGGACAGGGGGCGCTTGGACACTGAAGCTTTCTTT.

This clonotype has only a few counts. This chain connects TRBV12-1 to TRBJ1-2; TRBD1, the table's D call, lacks a check against the DNA. TRBV12-1 corresponds to a pseudogene. This CDR3 is built from 14 residues. DNA for the CDR3: TGTGCCAGCAGCCCGGGACAGCGACTCTATGGCTACACCTTC. Amino acid sequence: CASSPGQRLYGYTF.

This clonotype has a handful of counts. The gene calls are TRBV4-3 and TRBJ2-1; D might be TRBD1 or TRBD2, each matching 5 bases. Germline CDR1 and CDR2: LGHNA and YSLEER. Trimming cost V 2 bases and J 10 bases, with 21 bases left between them. The CDR3 spans 16 residues. The CDR3 DNA is TGCGCCAGCAGCCAACCGACAGTGTCGGGGATGGAAGAGCAGTTCTTC. It is translated as CASSQPTVSGMEEQFF.

V and J are TRBV5-6 and TRBJ2-1; 7 bases match TRBD2. Trimming removed 0 bases from V and 2 bases from J; junction bases left unmatched: 8. CDR1 and CDR2 from the germline V gene are SGHDT and YYEEEE. The CDR3 is 17 amino acids. Here the CDR3 DNA reads TGTGCCAGCAGCTTGGTTATAGGGGAGGGCCCCTACAATGAGCAGTTCTTC. Translation: CASSLVIGEGPYNEQFF. Full variable domain (rest looked up from reference TRBV5-6 and TRBJ2-1): DAGVTQSPTHLIKTRGQQVTLRCSPKSGHDTVSWYQQALGQGPQFIFQYYEEEERQRGNFPDRFSGHQFPNYSSELNVNALLLGDSALYLCASSLVIGEGPYNEQFFGPGTRLTVL.

Comments on this clonotype: This may come from a read error, since a much larger clone is one base off. The rearrangement joins TRBV27 to TRBJ2-5; no firm D call. The J call may be incorrect, as the DNA end agrees better with TRBJ2-7. Germline assignment: CDR1 MNHEY and CDR2 SMNVEV (reference sequence). This CDR3 region has 16 residues. Here the CDR3 DNA reads TGTGCCAGCAGTTTATCGGTAACAAAGACCGTCTACGAGCAGTACTTC. This sequence encodes CASSLSVTKTVYEQYF.

The chain uses TRBV18 and TRBJ2-2; weak D call: TRBD2 (5 bases). The germline V gene has CDR1 KGHSH and CDR2 LQKENI. The CDR3 spans 14 residues. Trimming pared 0 bases from V and 5 bases from J, leaving 7 bases between. CDR3 residues: CASSPPRGTGELFF. DNA of the CDR3: TGTGCCAGCTCACCACCCCGGGGAACCGGGGAGCTGTTTTTT.

The V and J genes are TRBV28 and TRBJ2-1, with D perhaps TRBD2 (6 bases). Looked up from germline, CDR1 is MDHEN and CDR2 is SYDVKM. The CDR3 has 16 amino acids. V shed 7 bases and J shed 8 bases, with 24 bases lying between them. CDR3 protein: CASTLGGLPLDDEQFF. CDR3 in DNA: TGTGCCAGCACCCTAGGTGGACTACCCCTGGACGATGAGCAGTTCTTC.

The rearrangement links TRBV28 to TRBJ2-7; weak D call: TRBD1 (5 bases). This CDR3 spans 14 amino acids. Germline CDR1 is MDHEN and CDR2 is SYDVKM. Trimming pared 7 bases from V and 10 bases from J, leaving 23 bases between. The CDR3 loop is CASTTRESNQPQYF. CDR3 sequence (DNA): TGTGCCAGCACTACCAGGGAAAGCAATCAGCCCCAGTACTTC.